This passage covers 27 T cell receptor beta chains from one sample sequenced in a study of graft-versus-host responses after intestinal transplantation. The method was immunoSEQ multiplex PCR; TCRdb's version includes in-frame clones alone and lacks a portion of them. The data contain some 90,000 clones, about 93% of them singletons. Their target antigens are unknown. The sequencing here drew on unstimulated CD8+ T cells sorted from spleen or lymph node cells, taken before intestinal transplant. The receptors were gathered from a human donor who received an intestinal transplant.

The V and J genes are TRBV10-1 and TRBJ1-2, with D possibly being TRBD1 (6 bases). CDR1 and CDR2 (germline): WNHNN, SYGVQD (reference sequence). The V end was cut by 9 bases, the J end by 3 bases, with 14 bases between. This CDR3 comprises 13 residues. CDR3: CASSAAGDYGYTF. The CDR3 DNA reads as TGCGCCAGTTCGGCGGCAGGGGACTATGGCTACACCTTC.

The chain joins TRBV4-1 to TRBJ2-5; no clear D gene. V lost 0 bases to trimming and J lost 5 bases, with 7 bases between them. This CDR3 is built from 13 residues. Germline V lookup: CDR1 MGHRA, CDR2 YSYEKL. CDR3 nucleotide sequence: TGCGCCAGCAGCCAAGATATGTGGGAGACCCAGTACTTC. The encoded protein is CASSQDMWETQYF.

The chain joins TRBV27 to TRBJ2-3; 8 nucleotides agree with TRBD2. The trim removed 8 bases at V and 2 bases at J, leaving 3 bases unmatched. The CDR3 loop spans 13 amino acids. The germline V gene has CDR1 MNHEY and CDR2 SMNVEV (reference sequence). CDR3 sequence: CASGGGLTDTQYF. The CDR3 nucleotides read TGTGCCAGCGGCGGGGGGCTCACAGATACGCAGTATTTT.

This clone was counted only a few times. The chain joins TRBV11-2 to TRBJ2-7; TRBD1 matches at 8 bases. Per the germline V gene, CDR1 is SGHAT and CDR2 is FQNNGV. The V gene end was trimmed by 7 bases and the J gene end by 2 bases; junction bases not matched to a gene: 4. This CDR3 is built from 13 residues. The CDR3 sequence is CASTADRAYEQYF. The CDR3 DNA is TGTGCCAGCACCGCGGACAGGGCCTACGAGCAGTACTTC.

The chain recombines TRBV13 with TRBJ2-7; TRBD2 agrees at 12 bases. This CDR3 has 14 amino acids. The germline V gene has CDR1 PRHDT and CDR2 FYEKMQ (reference sequence). With V trimmed by 5 bases and J by 4 bases, 3 bases remained unmatched. The CDR3 region is CASSPGLAGYEQYF. As DNA, the CDR3 is TGTGCCAGCAGCCCGGGACTAGCGGGTTACGAGCAGTACTTC.

This rearrangement joins TRBV13 to TRBJ1-5, with D unresolved. Trimming stripped 6 bases from V and 2 bases from J, with 8 bases between. The germline V gene has CDR1 PRHDT and CDR2 FYEKMQ (reference sequence). This CDR3 has 13 amino acids. CDR3: CASSPWGNQPQHF. DNA of the CDR3: TGTGCCAGCAGTCCGTGGGGCAATCAGCCCCAGCATTTT.

The chain joins TRBV6-1 to TRBJ2-7, with D perhaps TRBD1 (5 bases). V lost 6 bases and J 6 bases, leaving 9 bases between the germline ends. Germline V lookup: CDR1 MNHNS, CDR2 SASEGT. This CDR3 has 11 amino acids. The CDR3 DNA is TGTGCCAGCAGAGTAACAGGCGAGCAGTACTTC. It is translated as CASRVTGEQYF.

The J gene is TRBJ1-2, the V gene TRBV4-1, with 8 bases lining up with TRBD1. The CDR3 sequence is 11 residues long. Germline lookup yields CDR1 MGHRA and CDR2 YSYEKL. V lost 0 bases to trimming and J lost 13 bases; unmatched junction nucleotides: 1. The CDR3 reads CASSQDQGATF. CDR3 DNA sequence: TGCGCCAGCAGCCAAGATCAGGGGGCCACCTTC.

This chain links TRBV13 with TRBJ2-7; D is possibly TRBD1 (5 bases). V was shortened by 0 bases and J by 6 bases, with 9 bases between the two germline ends. CDR3 length equals 13 residues. From germline, CDR1 is PRHDT and CDR2 FYEKMQ (reference sequence). The CDR3 DNA is TGTGCCAGCAGCTTAGGAGGGGCGAGCGAGCAGTACTTC. Translated, it gives CASSLGGASEQYF.

This sequence joins TRBV10-1 and TRBJ2-7, with TRBD2 matching over 10 bases. The V gene end was trimmed by 3 bases and the J gene end by 3 bases; junction bases not matched to a gene: 2. The CDR3 totals 14 residues. Germline V gives CDR1 WNHNN, CDR2 SYGVQD (reference sequence). CDR3 residues: CASSDWTSGYEQYF. Written as DNA, the CDR3 is TGCGCCAGCAGTGATTGGACTAGCGGCTACGAGCAGTACTTC.

The chain joins TRBV9 to TRBJ2-7, with 7 positions matching TRBD1. The J call may be incorrect, as the DNA end agrees better with TRBJ2-1. Germline V CDR1 and CDR2: SGDLS, YYNGEE. The CDR3 is 16 residues long. The chain's CDR3 is CASSEGHRGIYNEQFF. In DNA form, the CDR3 reads TGTGCCAGCAGCGAGGGCCACAGGGGTATTTACAATGAGCAGTTCTTC.

The V call is TRBV30, the J call TRBJ2-1; 13 bases are shared with TRBD2. V lost 3 bases, J lost 6 bases, and 11 bases stayed unmatched. Germline V gene data show CDR1 as GTSNPN and CDR2 as SVGIG (reference sequence). CDR3 length equals 17 residues. The CDR3 DNA follows: TGTGCCTGGAGGACCGAGACTAGCGGGAGGAAATTCAATGAGCAGTTCTTC. Translation gives CAWRTETSGRKFNEQFF.

The rearrangement uses TRBV2 and TRBJ2-1; D unresolved. Trimming stripped 10 bases from V and 6 bases from J, with 13 bases between. This CDR3 contains 12 residues. The germline gives CDR1 SNHLY, CDR2 FYNNEI. CDR3 loop: CAILWGLNEQFF. In DNA, the CDR3 is TGTGCCATCCTTTGGGGTCTCAATGAGCAGTTCTTC.

The chain employs TRBV15 and TRBJ1-1, with TRBD1 as a possible D gene (5 bases). V was shortened by 3 bases and J by 3 bases, with 5 bases between the two germline ends. Germline V gives CDR1 LNHNV, CDR2 YYDKDF (reference sequence). The CDR3 has 12 residues. CDR3 region: CATSRGDTEAFF. Here the CDR3 DNA reads TGTGCCACCAGCAGGGGGGACACTGAAGCTTTCTTT.

J is TRBJ2-3 and V is TRBV4-1; D remains ambiguous. The germline gives CDR1 MGHRA, CDR2 YSYEKL. The ends were cut back, 0 bases at V and 6 bases at J, with 10 bases in the middle. The CDR3 contains 14 residues. The CDR3 DNA is TGCGCCAGCAGCCAAGAAGGAGTTTCGGATACGCAGTATTTT. Translation: CASSQEGVSDTQYF.

This clone was seen a few times. This chain joins TRBV6-1 and TRBJ1-2; D remains ambiguous. Germline CDR1 is MNHNS and CDR2 is SASEGT. This CDR3 region has 15 residues. V was pared by 1 base and J by 6 bases, with 15 bases between. CDR3 DNA: TGTGCCAGCAGTGAAGAATTCTCGGCACTTGATGGCTACACCTTC. This encodes CASSEEFSALDGYTF.

The rearrangement uses TRBV7-4 and TRBJ1-6, with D possibly matching TRBD1 (5 bases). V lost 8 bases to trimming and J lost 2 bases, with 25 bases between them. The V gene's germline CDR1 is SGHVT and CDR2 SQSDAQ. The CDR3 has 19 amino acids. The CDR3 reads CASRKDENRLGTYNSPLHF. CDR3 nucleotide sequence: TGTGCCAGCCGAAAAGACGAGAACAGGTTAGGAACCTATAATTCACCCCTCCACTTT.

DNA for the CDR3: TGCAGCGTTGAACTACAGCCAAATCAGCCCCAGCATTTT. The encoded protein is CSVELQPNQPQHF. The J gene is TRBJ1-5, the V gene TRBV29-1; D is ambiguous. The CDR3 covers 13 residues. Between the trimmed V and J ends, which lost 2 bases and 4 bases, there was a span of 9 bases. In germline, CDR1 is SQVTM, CDR2 ANQGSEA.

The chain recombines TRBV12-5 with TRBJ1-1, with D tentatively TRBD1 (5 bases). This CDR3 region has 14 residues. V was pared by 2 bases and J by 4 bases, with 11 bases between. CDR1 and CDR2 (germline): LGHNT, FRNRAP. Written as DNA, the CDR3 is TGTGCTAGTGGTTTGTACGCAGGGATCACTGAAGCTTTCTTT. The encoded protein is CASGLYAGITEAFF.

The chain carries TRBV18 and TRBJ2-5; no reliable D call. V was trimmed by 3 bases and J by 4 bases, leaving 3 bases between them. The CDR3 is made up of 11 amino acids. Germline-derived CDR1 and CDR2 are KGHSH and LQKENI. CDR3 sequence (DNA): TGTGCCAGCTCACCGGGAGAGACCCAGTACTTC. Its translation is CASSPGETQYF.

The chain links TRBV5-6 to TRBJ2-3; D call uncertain. The CDR3 spans 16 residues. V lost 0 bases to trimming and J lost 1 base, with 12 bases between them. Germline CDR1 and CDR2: SGHDT and YYEEEE. The CDR3 coding sequence is TGTGCCAGCAGCTTGGCCCTAGGGCCGCGCACAGATACGCAGTATTTT. This sequence encodes CASSLALGPRTDTQYF.

The V call is TRBV2, the J call TRBJ1-5; D uncertain. The CDR3 is 15 residues long. Germline CDR1 is SNHLY and CDR2 is FYNNEI. V lost 6 bases and J 1 base, leaving 13 bases between the germline ends. The CDR3 is CASRRSKGSNQPQHF. DNA for the CDR3: TGTGCCAGCAGGAGATCAAAGGGAAGCAATCAGCCCCAGCATTTT.

The rearrangement joins TRBV5-1 to TRBJ1-5; 10 nucleotides match TRBD1. V shed 8 bases, J shed 4 bases, and the junction held 6 bases outside the gene matches. Germline lookup yields CDR1 SGHRS and CDR2 YFSETQ. The CDR3 extends over 14 amino acids. The chain's CDR3 is CASPGTGENQPQHF. CDR3 coding DNA: TGCGCCAGTCCTGGGACAGGGGAAAATCAGCCCCAGCATTTT.

The rearrangement uses TRBV10-2 and TRBJ1-6; D gene ambiguous. V dropped 3 bases and J dropped 2 bases, with 8 bases sitting between them. Germline V gene lookup returns CDR1 WSHSY and CDR2 SAAADI. CDR3 size: 15 residues. Here the CDR3 reads CASSDRQTYNSPLHF. As DNA, the CDR3 is TGCGCCAGCAGTGACCGGCAGACCTATAATTCACCCCTCCACTTT.

The J gene is TRBJ2-1, the V gene TRBV13; TRBD2 matches at 7 bases. The length of the CDR3 is 16 residues. Germline CDR1 PRHDT, CDR2 FYEKMQ (reference sequence). V was pared by 2 bases and J by 3 bases, with 7 bases of the junction left unmatched. The DNA of the CDR3 is TGTGCCAGCAGCTTACATGGCGGGAGTTTCTACAATGAGCAGTTCTTC. Translation gives CASSLHGGSFYNEQFF.

The rearrangement joins TRBV5-3 to TRBJ2-1; 11 bases are a match to TRBD2. TRBV5-3 is assigned to the ORF class and has an uncertain function. The CDR3 length is 16 residues. Trimming at V came to 5 bases and at J to 4 bases, leaving 8 bases not matched to a gene. In DNA form, the CDR3 reads TGTGCCAGAAGTCCCCCTAGCGGGGGGTCTTACAATGAGCAGTTCTTC. Translation gives CARSPPSGGSYNEQFF.

This chain connects TRBV7-9 to TRBJ1-2; D uncertain. This CDR3 spans 12 amino acids. Germline V gene lookup returns CDR1 SEHNR and CDR2 FQNEAQ (reference sequence). V was clipped by 5 bases and J by 2 bases, with 6 bases between them. CDR3 nucleotides: TGTGCCAGCAGCGTCGAGAACTATGGCTACACCTTC. This codes for CASSVENYGYTF.